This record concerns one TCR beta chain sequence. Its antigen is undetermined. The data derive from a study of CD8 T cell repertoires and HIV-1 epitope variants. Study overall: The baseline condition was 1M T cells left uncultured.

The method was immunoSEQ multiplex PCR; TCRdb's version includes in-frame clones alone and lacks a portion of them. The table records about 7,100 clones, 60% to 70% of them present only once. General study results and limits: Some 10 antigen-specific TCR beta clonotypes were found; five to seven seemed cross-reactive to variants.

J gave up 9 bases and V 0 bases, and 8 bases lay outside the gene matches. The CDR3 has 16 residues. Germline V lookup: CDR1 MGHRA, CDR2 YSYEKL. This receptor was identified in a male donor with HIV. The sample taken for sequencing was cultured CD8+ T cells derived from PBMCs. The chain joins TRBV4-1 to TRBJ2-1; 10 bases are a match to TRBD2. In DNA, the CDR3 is TGCGCCAGCAGCCAAGATACAAGCGGGGGGGCAAGTGAGCAGTTCTTC. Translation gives CASSQDTSGGASEQFF.